Listed here is a single T cell receptor beta chain. As yet, its antigen is unknown. This entry is derived from a study of T cell responses to AZD1222 COVID-19 vaccine. Points from the study as a whole: The CD4 TCRs associated with vaccination extended across spike and predominated at 160-218 and 743-854.

Profiled with immunoSEQ multiplex PCR; TCRdb holds only in-frame clones, not every one. The sample has about 100,000 clones; approximately 89% are singletons. With V trimmed by 2 bases and J by 4 bases, 4 bases remained unmatched. Germline V gene lookup returns CDR1 SGDLS and CDR2 YYNGEE. This CDR3 has 16 amino acids. The rearrangement joins TRBV9 to TRBJ2-2; 11 bases fit TRBD1. Source: peripheral blood, taken on day 0 of MenACWY control vaccination. This TCR was sampled from an adult in good health. The DNA for the CDR3 is TGTGCCAGCAGCGTGGGACAGGGGGGTTTCACCGGGGAGCTGTTTTTT. This encodes CASSVGQGGFTGELFF.